Each of the 30 T cell receptor beta chains below was sequenced from the same sample in a study of identical twins. MiXCR was run by TCRdb on the 5' RACE reads, yielding one entry per CDR3 protein. The sample gives 500,000 or so distinct CDR3 sequences, under 25% of which show up once; 0.91% is in the top ten. This same sample was also taken into another study, of T cells expressing NK-cell markers.

The material sequenced was CD4+ T cells sorted from blood. Receptors originate from a woman younger than 35 in good health.

This clonotype was recorded a few times. This rearrangement joins TRBV3-1 to TRBJ2-7, with a possible D match to TRBD1 (6 bases). Germline V CDR1 and CDR2: LGHDT, YNNKEL (reference sequence). V dropped 0 bases and J dropped 9 bases, with 12 bases sitting between them. This CDR3 has 13 amino acids. The CDR3 loop reads CASSQEPTGRQYF. CDR3 coding DNA: TGTGCCAGCAGCCAAGAGCCCACAGGGAGGCAGTACTTC.

This chain connects TRBV7-2 to TRBJ2-5; 7 nucleotides line up with TRBD1. V dropped 6 bases and J dropped 4; count of bases not matched to a gene: 11. This CDR3 is built from 15 residues. Germline assignment: CDR1 SGHTA and CDR2 FQGNSA. For the CDR3, the DNA is TGTGCCAGCAGTCGACAGGGCGGCCCTGGAGAGACCCAGTACTTC. Protein product: CASSRQGGPGETQYF. Based on the CDR3 plus reference TRBV7-2 and TRBJ2-5, the full variable domain is GAGVSQSPSNKVTEKGKDVELRCDPISGHTALYWYRQSLGQGLEFLIYFQGNSAPDKSGLPSDRFSAERTGGSVSTLTIQRTQQEDSAVYLCASSRQGGPGETQYFGPGTRLLVL.

This clonotype has only a few counts. V usage is TRBV4-3 and J usage is TRBJ2-7; D assignment may be TRBD1 or TRBD2 (5 bases each). Germline CDR1 and CDR2: LGHNA and YSLEER. With 3 bases removed from V and 1 base from J, the gap between germline ends came to 13 bases. The CDR3 has 15 residues. The CDR3 is CASSQGVEGSYEQYF. In DNA form, the CDR3 reads TGCGCCAGCAGCCAGGGAGTCGAGGGGTCCTACGAGCAGTACTTC.

The rearrangement links TRBV20-1 to TRBJ2-5; TRBD2 matches 11 bases. V dropped 1 base and J dropped 3; count of bases not matched to a gene: 10. Germline values: CDR1 DFQATT, CDR2 SNEGSKA (reference sequence). The CDR3 sequence is 17 residues long. CDR3 region: CSARGFSGRGVEETQYF. CDR3 nucleotides: TGCAGTGCTAGAGGGTTTAGCGGGAGGGGGGTGGAAGAGACCCAGTACTTC.

CDR3 sequence (DNA): TGTGCCAGCACCTCCCGACTACGTTCGAGCGAGCAGTACTTC. It yields the protein CASTSRLRSSEQYF. This chain joins TRBV6-1 and TRBJ2-7; D may be TRBD2 (5 bases). Trimming removed 7 bases from V and 6 bases from J, with 19 bases in between. The CDR3 sequence is 14 residues long. The germline gives CDR1 MNHNS, CDR2 SASEGT.

The chain uses TRBV7-9 and TRBJ1-2; D is undetermined. CDR1 is SEHNR and CDR2 is FQNEAQ in the germline V gene (reference sequence). Deletions cut 1 base from V and 5 bases from J, with 8 bases between. The CDR3 spans 13 residues. The CDR3 nucleotides are TGTGCCAGCAGCTTAGATCACGGGTATGGCTACACCTTC. Amino acids: CASSLDHGYGYTF.

This clonotype was picked up many times. The chain has TRBV5-1 and TRBJ2-3; D tentatively fits TRBD1 or TRBD2 (5 bases each). The germline V and J ends were trimmed by 6 bases and 2 bases, with 16 bases remaining between them. The CDR3 has 15 amino acids. In germline, CDR1 is SGHRS, CDR2 YFSETQ. Here the CDR3 reads CASNSRGPSTDTQYF. The CDR3 bases are TGCGCCAGCAACTCGAGGGGCCCCTCCACAGATACGCAGTATTTT.

The rearrangement uses TRBV10-2 and TRBJ2-2, with D unclear. Germline V lookup: CDR1 WSHSY, CDR2 SAAADI. The length of the CDR3 is 11 residues. Trimming shortened V by 0 bases and J by 9 bases, and 2 bases separated the two germline ends. DNA of the CDR3: TGCGCCAGCAGTGAGTCGAGGGAGCTGTTTTTT. Translated, it gives CASSESRELFF.

This clonotype has only a few counts. CDR3 amino acids: CASSFKYRGGGETQYF. CDR3 nucleotide sequence: TGTGCCAGCAGTTTCAAATATAGGGGAGGAGGAGAGACCCAGTACTTC. This chain links TRBV27 with TRBJ2-5, with D possibly TRBD2 on 6 matching bases. Germline V lookup: CDR1 MNHEY, CDR2 SMNVEV (reference sequence). CDR3 length: 16 amino acids. Trimming pared 3 bases from V and 4 bases from J, leaving 18 bases between.

This clonotype was picked up a small number of times. The J gene is TRBJ2-1, the V gene TRBV7-2; D call uncertain. Germline V gene sequence: CDR1 SGHTA, CDR2 FQGNSA. V was shortened by 6 bases and J by 3 bases, with 9 bases between the two germline ends. This CDR3 has 13 residues. DNA for the CDR3: TGTGCCAGCAGAACGGACGTCTACAATGAGCAGTTCTTC. It yields the protein CASRTDVYNEQFF.

The CDR3 here is CSARDQPTEAFF. Here the CDR3 DNA reads TGCAGTGCTAGAGATCAACCGACTGAAGCTTTCTTT. V and J are TRBV20-1 and TRBJ1-1; no firm D call. The CDR3 is 12 amino acids. V gave up 0 bases and J gave up 5 bases, with 7 bases separating them. Germline CDR1 and CDR2: DFQATT and SNEGSKA (reference sequence).

This clonotype came up a few times. The chain is built from TRBV6-1 and TRBJ2-5, with D unresolved. V dropped 3 bases and J dropped 2 bases, with 13 bases sitting between them. Germline CDR1 MNHNS, CDR2 SASEGT. The CDR3 is 15 residues long. The CDR3 protein is CASSDGLVGQETQYF. As DNA, the CDR3 is TGTGCCAGCAGTGATGGCCTAGTGGGGCAAGAGACCCAGTACTTC.

V usage is TRBV14 and J usage is TRBJ2-4; D might be TRBD1 or TRBD2, each matching 6 bases. The CDR3 loop spans 14 amino acids. Trimming removed 4 bases at V and 6 bases at J, with 13 bases between. Looked up from germline, CDR1 is SGHDN and CDR2 is FVKESK. The CDR3 region is CASSPAGQRNIQYF. For the CDR3, the DNA is TGTGCCAGCAGCCCCGCGGGACAAAGAAACATTCAGTACTTC.

The chain employs TRBV2 and TRBJ1-6, with 7 bases lining up with TRBD1. The CDR3 consists of 16 residues. V trimming: 6 bases; J trimming: 1 base; junction bases outside the gene matches: 6. The germline CDR1 and CDR2 sequences are SNHLY and FYNNEI. The CDR3 region has the DNA TGTGCCAGCAGCGGACAGGACGTATCCTATAATTCACCCCTCCACTTT. Residues: CASSGQDVSYNSPLHF.

This clonotype appeared a few times. The V gene is TRBV21-1, the J gene TRBJ1-2; TRBD1 is taken as the D call from the table, unchecked against the DNA. TRBV21-1 is a pseudogene locus. This CDR3 contains 17 residues. The CDR3 protein is CASSPPGVDRVNYGYTF. Here the CDR3 DNA reads TGTGCCAGCAGCCCTCCCGGAGTCGACAGGGTGAACTATGGCTACACCTTC.

The DNA of the CDR3 is TGTGCCAGCTCACCCCTTGGGGGCGGGAGCCACGAGCAGTACTTC. Amino acids: CASSPLGGGSHEQYF. The rearrangement uses TRBV18 and TRBJ2-7, with a tentative D call TRBD2 (7 bases). V lost 3 bases, J lost 5 bases, and 17 bases lay in between. The CDR3 consists of 15 residues. From germline, CDR1 is KGHSH and CDR2 LQKENI.

This clonotype was recorded a few times. The chain employs TRBV11-2 and TRBJ2-7; D is unresolved. The CDR3 has 14 residues. V lost 4 bases, J lost 4 bases, and 14 bases lay in between. The V gene's germline CDR1 is SGHAT and CDR2 FQNNGV. The CDR3 sequence is CASSSRAFPYEQYF. The DNA of the CDR3 is TGTGCCAGCAGCTCTCGGGCCTTCCCATACGAGCAGTACTTC.

This clonotype was seen only a few times. The chain has TRBV9 and TRBJ2-1; unclear D gene. The CDR3 contains 15 residues. Trimming removed 0 bases at V and 3 bases at J, with 10 bases between. Germline CDR1 reads SGDLS; CDR2 reads YYNGEE. This chain's CDR3 is CASSVVSALYNEQFF. The CDR3 DNA reads TGTGCCAGCAGCGTAGTGAGCGCGCTCTACAATGAGCAGTTCTTC.

The chain combines TRBV3-1 with TRBJ2-7; D is perhaps TRBD2 (5 bases). V was pared by 0 bases and J by 6 bases, with 9 bases between. Germline V gene data show CDR1 as LGHDT and CDR2 as YNNKEL (reference sequence). This CDR3 has 13 amino acids. The CDR3 is CASSQDLSGEQYF. CDR3 coding DNA: TGTGCCAGCAGCCAAGATTTGAGCGGCGAGCAGTACTTC.

This clonotype came up many times. The chain joins TRBV20-1 to TRBJ1-2, with a possible D match to TRBD1 (5 bases). CDR1 and CDR2 from the germline V gene are DFQATT and SNEGSKA (reference sequence). With 4 bases removed from V and 2 bases from J, the gap between germline ends came to 17 bases. The CDR3 sequence is 15 residues long. CDR3 DNA: TGCAGTGCTACAAATGGGGGATCAGGGAACTATGGCTACACCTTC. This translates into CSATNGGSGNYGYTF.

The genes are TRBV7-2 and TRBJ2-1, with D possibly being TRBD1 (6 bases). V lost 4 bases and J lost 2, with 18 bases in between. CDR1 is SGHTA, CDR2 FQGNSA, per germline. CDR3 length: 17 amino acids. The CDR3 spells CASSSLTGRSAYNEQFF. DNA of the CDR3: TGTGCCAGCAGCTCCTTAACAGGGCGATCCGCCTACAATGAGCAGTTCTTC.

A single count supports this clonotype. V is TRBV15 and J is TRBJ2-5, with TRBD2 as a possible D gene (6 bases). Trimming took off 0 bases at V and 9 bases at J, with 8 bases between the two ends. CDR1 and CDR2 from the germline V gene are LNHNV and YYDKDF (reference sequence). This CDR3 has 12 amino acids. CDR3 DNA sequence: TGTGCCACCAGCAGAGACGGGACTGCCCAGTACTTC. It yields the protein CATSRDGTAQYF. Variable domain in full (rest from reference TRBV15 and TRBJ2-5): DAMVIQNPRYQVTQFGKPVTLSCSQTLNHNVMYWYQQKSSQAPKLLFHYYDKDFNNEADTPDNFQSRRPNTSFCFLDIRSPGLGDTAMYLCATSRDGTAQYFGPGTRLLVL.

This chain uses TRBV20-1 with TRBJ1-2; D might be TRBD1 (6 bases). The V end was cut by 6 bases, the J end by 7 bases, with 18 bases between. The CDR3 has 13 amino acids. In germline, CDR1 is DFQATT, CDR2 SNEGSKA (reference sequence). The CDR3 loop reads CSASTGRLFGYTF. CDR3 nucleotide sequence: TGCAGTGCCTCGACAGGCCGCTTGTTTGGCTACACCTTC.

This clonotype has at least ten counts. The chain joins TRBV20-1 to TRBJ1-5, with D possibly TRBD1 on 6 matching bases. Trimming stripped 6 bases from V and 6 bases from J, with 15 bases between. The CDR3 is 13 amino acids. From germline, CDR1 is DFQATT and CDR2 SNEGSKA (reference sequence). The CDR3 DNA is TGCAGTGCCGGCGGCAGGGGCGGTCAGCCCCAGCATTTT. Translation: CSAGGRGGQPQHF.

The gene calls are TRBV7-6 and TRBJ2-1; 11 bases align to TRBD2. V shed 2 bases and J 6 bases; nucleotides not matched to a gene: 6. This CDR3 has 16 residues. Germline CDR1 SGHVS, CDR2 FNYEAQ. CDR3 sequence reads: CASSLIGTSGTNEQFF. DNA for the CDR3: TGTGCCAGCAGCTTAATTGGGACTAGCGGTACCAATGAGCAGTTCTTC.

The rearrangement links TRBV20-1 to TRBJ2-7; a possible D gene is TRBD2 (5 bases). V lost 7 bases to trimming and J lost 7 bases, with 17 bases between them. The CDR3 extends over 12 amino acids. The germline V gene encodes CDR1 DFQATT and CDR2 SNEGSKA (reference sequence). CDR3 nucleotide sequence: TGCAGTGGGGTCTCCCCTACGGGGGAGCAGTACTTC. This gives the protein CSGVSPTGEQYF.

The chain uses TRBV3-1 and TRBJ2-2; D might be TRBD1 (5 bases). Germline CDR1 LGHDT, CDR2 YNNKEL (reference sequence). CDR3 length: 13 residues. The V gene lost 3 bases and the J gene lost 5 bases, with 7 bases spanning the gap. This chain's CDR3 is CASSHKGTGELFF. In DNA form, the CDR3 reads TGTGCCAGCAGCCACAAGGGGACCGGGGAGCTGTTTTTT.

J is TRBJ2-3 and V is TRBV4-1; 10 nucleotides align to TRBD1. Trimming took 4 bases from V and 4 from J; bases not matched to a gene: 5. Germline loops: CDR1 MGHRA, CDR2 YSYEKL. This CDR3 is 15 amino acids long. The CDR3 loop is CASSPRDRGPDTQYF. CDR3 sequence (DNA): TGCGCCAGCAGCCCCCGGGACAGGGGCCCAGATACGCAGTATTTT.

This clonotype was observed a few times. The chain employs TRBV6-1 and TRBJ2-3, with D possibly being TRBD2 (5 bases). Germline V lookup: CDR1 MNHNS, CDR2 SASEGT. V lost 1 base and J lost 2, with 13 bases in between. The CDR3 runs to 16 residues. The CDR3 region is CASSEEDSSYTDTQYF. The CDR3 DNA follows: TGTGCCAGCAGTGAAGAGGACTCTTCCTACACAGATACGCAGTATTTT.

This clonotype has just a few counts. This rearrangement joins TRBV12-3 or TRBV12-4 to TRBJ1-1; TRBD1 might be the D (5 bases). V lost 4 bases and J lost 0, with 12 bases in between. The CDR3 totals 15 residues. The DNA of the CDR3 is TGTGCCAGCAGTTCTAGGATGGGGGTGAACACTGAAGCTTTCTTT. It codes for CASSSRMGVNTEAFF.